This TCR beta chain was identified during a study of T cells after posttransplantation cyclophosphamide. Methotrexate plus calcineurin inhibitor accompanied controls' myeloablative marrow transplants; sampling was 1 year later. V lost 1 base to trimming and J lost 7 bases; unmatched junction nucleotides: 6. The CDR3 covers 14 residues. Germline CDR1 and CDR2: SGHVS and FNYEAQ. Assay: immunoSEQ multiplex PCR; the TCRdb copy retains only in-frame clones and omits some. The table has 9,800 or so clones, roughly nine tenths seen once. In regard to this clone: Its antigen is unidentified.

Regarding the study as a whole: TRB overlap between skin or GI tissue T cells and blood was limited. Donor-recipient repertoire similarity was low at 1-2 months, rising over year one.

V usage is TRBV7-6 and J usage is TRBJ2-5; TRBD1 matches at 7 bases. This receptor was identified in a male patient between 45 and 60 years old who received an allogeneic stem cell transplant from an unrelated donor, was CMV-positive, and had chronic GVHD only. Some T cells here may be from the graft donor. This sample comprised PBMCs, obtained about 67 weeks after allogeneic stem cell transplant with calcineurin inhibitor and methotrexate. The CDR3 region has the DNA TGTGCCAGCAGCTTAGAGCCGGGACAGAGGACCCAGTACTTC. Protein: CASSLEPGQRTQYF. Drawing the rest from reference TRBV7-6 and TRBJ2-5, the complete variable domain is GAGVSQSPRYKVTKRGQDVALRCDPISGHVSLYWYRQALGQGPEFLTYFNYEAQQDKSGLPNDRFSAERPEGSISTLTIQRTEQRDSAMYRCASSLEPGQRTQYFGPGTRLLVL.